This entry features one T cell receptor (beta chain) sequence. There is no known antigen for this receptor. No base quality values were provided; no much bigger clone lies one nucleotide off. The germline V gene (reference sequence) yields MNHEY for CDR1 and SMNVEV for CDR2. The CDR3, from cysteine to phenylalanine, totals 16 residues. The entry retains the CDR3 DNA only, 48 bases that are in frame from base 1. Trimming removed 6 bases from V and 4 bases from J; the gene matches leave 14 bases unexplained. The record originates from a study of cytomegalovirus exposure and HLA in healthy donors (TCRdb year 2017). Broadly, across the study: According to a later analysis, the roughly 120 validation repertoires were produced on the same platform as the 700 or so repertoires of the first cohort. Along with the approximately 650-subject first cohort, a separate validation cohort of over 90 different subjects was used. The study aimed to test whether cataloging public T cell receptors could reveal signatures of past pathogen exposure. High-throughput TCR immunosequencing, statistical association of individual TCRs with disease status, and machine learning were combined to predict cytomegalovirus infection status. Paper-wide results and their limitations: Across donors, most TCR sequences were observed very rarely, whereas some public TCRs were present in many individuals. The classifier was reported to diagnose cytomegalovirus status with high specificity and sensitivity in both the original and validation cohorts. According to the authors, the approach could potentially be generalized to other disease states and immunological phenotypes. All 130 or so repertoires were used to score co-occurrence in the validation cohort in a later analysis, because that analysis had no HLA typing for the cohort. In a later analysis, TCRs clustered in the first cohort were found to also tend to co-occur in the approximately 120 validation repertoires, with 90% to 95% of cluster scores above 0. A total of fewer than 200 TCR beta chains were listed by the study as associated with cytomegalovirus. A few of the identified cytomegalovirus-associated TCR beta chains were confirmed in vitro to be specific for cytomegalovirus antigens.

The donors were included in the validation cohort of roughly 130 subjects, a group kept apart from the roughly 670-subject first cohort. Libraries were made using the immunoSEQ multiplex PCR assay. The authors' pipeline ran thus. To diagnose cytomegalovirus status from the catalog of TCR beta chain sequences, a statistical classification framework was built. TCRdb carries this immuneACCESS record with in-frame sequences only. Its versions omit some clonotypes, under half of them owing to an unresolved V gene in the studies checked, with the rest unexplained. V, J and clone size are taken as reported in that table, and D and trimming were inferred from the DNA itself. For this sample there are roughly 130,000 clones; about 88% appear just once. Approximately 9.2% of the sample goes to the ten largest clones.

Sequencing input: PBMCs. The chain joins TRBV27 to TRBJ1-2; the junction holds 7 bases that match TRBD1. This sequence originates from a woman aged 18 to 35 in good health and CMV-seropositive. The CDR3 protein sequence reads: CASRPGGGGPGYGYTF. The nucleotide sequence is TGTGCCAGCAGGCCGGGAGGGGGCGGTCCGGGCTATGGCTACACCTTC.